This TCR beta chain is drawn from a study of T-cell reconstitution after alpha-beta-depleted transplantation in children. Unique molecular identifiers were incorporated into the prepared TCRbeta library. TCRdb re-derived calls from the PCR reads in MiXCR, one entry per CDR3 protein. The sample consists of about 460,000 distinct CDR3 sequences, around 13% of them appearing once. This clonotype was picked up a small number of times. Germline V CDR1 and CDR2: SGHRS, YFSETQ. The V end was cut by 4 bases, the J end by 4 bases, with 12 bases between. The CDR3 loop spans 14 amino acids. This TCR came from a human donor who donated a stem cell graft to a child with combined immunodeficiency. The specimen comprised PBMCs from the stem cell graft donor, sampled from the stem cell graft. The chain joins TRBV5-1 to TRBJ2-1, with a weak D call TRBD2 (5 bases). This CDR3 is CASSPFPGYNEQFF. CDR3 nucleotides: TGCGCCAGCAGCCCGTTCCCGGGATACAATGAGCAGTTCTTC.